This T cell receptor beta chain is drawn from a study of OX40 agonist ivuxolimab in advanced cancers. A note on the overall study: Ivuxolimab was a fully human IgG2 agonistic monoclonal antibody targeting the costimulatory receptor OX40 (CD134). The paper covers the monotherapy dose-escalation part of the phase I ivuxolimab trial, which included N ≈ 50 patients. Partial responses occurred in three dose-escalation patients, of whom one had hepatocellular carcinoma and two had cutaneous melanoma. Of the approximately 54 dose-escalation patients, hepatocellular carcinoma was present in approximately 20, melanoma in roughly 15, renal cell carcinoma in 9 and head and neck cancer in 9. Patients were allowed to have had prior anti-PD-1, anti-PD-L1 or anti-CTLA-4 therapy, and 40% to 45% of the dose-escalation patients had previously received checkpoint inhibitors. In the dose-escalation cohort, approximately 82% of patients were male, and the mean age was approximately 55 years, with a range of about 23 to 90. Intravenous ivuxolimab was administered to patients every 2 weeks at six dose levels: 0.01, 0.1, 0.3, 1.5, 3 and 10 mg/kg. The purpose of peripheral TCRbeta sequencing was to test whether ivuxolimab changed TCR sequence diversity and led to clonal T-cell expansion.

The trial excluded patients who had a history of autoimmune disease or were on systemic immunosuppression. Peripheral blood for TCR sequencing was drawn from every dose cohort at baseline, at cycle 4 day 1 and at cycle 7 day 1. Samples came from an open-label, multicenter, first-in-human phase I dose-escalation trial of ivuxolimab. Adults with locally advanced or metastatic head and neck squamous cell, hepatocellular, melanoma or renal cell carcinoma were enrolled in the trial. Before TCR sequencing, CD4+ T cells and CD8+ T cells from peripheral blood were sorted into separate populations. In regard to this clone: The antigen it recognizes is unknown. Base qualities were left out, and no much larger clone turns up one base away.

V loses 0 bases, J loses 0 bases, and the germline ends lie 6 bases apart. For CDR1 and CDR2, the germline V gene lists SGHDT and YYEEEE. From its cysteine to its phenylalanine, the CDR3 spans 15 amino acids. The entry retains the CDR3 DNA only, 45 bases that are in frame from base 1. What the authors observed across the whole study: Which antigens the clonally expanded peripheral T cells were specific for was not determined. After ivuxolimab, CD8+ T cells had more expanded clones than CD4+ T cells on average. Partial responders in the 0.1-3.0 mg/kg groups had among the lowest normalized peripheral clonal expansion, especially among CD8+ T cells. Low levels of normalized T-cell clonal expansion were also seen in some patients who did not respond. At doses of 0.1 to 3.0 mg/kg, clonal expansion of both CD4+ and CD8+ T cells in blood was seen between baseline and week 6.

Genomic DNA was extracted from sorted cells for sequencing of the TCRbeta CDR3 region. The immunoSEQ Assay was used to sequence the TCRbeta CDR3 regions. The table comes from immuneACCESS by way of TCRdb, which keeps in-frame sequences with V and J called. Part of the clones is missing from these tables; in studies checked, under half for an unresolved V gene and the rest for unknown reasons. This sample is represented by 77,000 or so clones; approximately 86% of them were singletons. Approximately 0.7% of the sample is in the top ten clones. The rearranged segments are TRBV5-6 and TRBJ1-4, with the D gene not confidently named. The sequence was collected from an adult with an advanced solid tumor such as melanoma, head and neck, liver or kidney cancer. The specimen was CD4+ or CD8+ T cells sorted from blood, collected in a trial of the OX40 agonist ivuxolimab. The sequenced DNA: TGTGCCAGCAGCTTGGGGACGGCAACTAATGAAAAACTGTTTTTT. It specifies CASSLGTATNEKLFF.